Presented here are 19 T cell receptor beta chains from one specimen sequenced in a study of blood T cell repertoires in COVID-19. Profiling relied on immunoSEQ multiplex PCR, and the TCRdb table lists in-frame clones only, not all of them. The sample contains 150,000 to 200,000 clones, 86% of which appear only once. Sample: peripheral blood. The source of these receptors is a man aged 45-65 years with active or convalescent COVID-19.

This clone was detected ten times or more. This chain uses TRBV18 with TRBJ2-7, with TRBD2 matching over 12 bases. Trimming cost V 0 bases and J 2 bases; bases outside gene matches: 5. Germline lookup yields CDR1 KGHSH and CDR2 LQKENI. This CDR3 region has 17 residues. CDR3: CASSPPGLAGQTYEQYF. In DNA form, the CDR3 reads TGTGCCAGCTCACCACCGGGACTAGCGGGCCAAACCTACGAGCAGTACTTC.

The chain links TRBV7-2 to TRBJ1-4; D is ambiguous. The CDR3 contains 15 residues. V dropped 3 bases and J dropped 0 bases, with 8 bases sitting between them. Germline V gene data show CDR1 as SGHTA and CDR2 as FQGNSA. The CDR3 nucleotides read TGTGCCAGCAGCTTCCGGACTTCAACTAATGAAAAACTGTTTTTT. Translation gives CASSFRTSTNEKLFF. The full variable domain, rest sourced from reference TRBV7-2 and TRBJ1-4, is GAGVSQSPSNKVTEKGKDVELRCDPISGHTALYWYRQSLGQGLEFLIYFQGNSAPDKSGLPSDRFSAERTGGSVSTLTIQRTQQEDSAVYLCASSFRTSTNEKLFFGSGTQLSVL.

The chain has TRBV12-3 or TRBV12-4 and TRBJ1-2, with TRBD1 matching 7 bases. V was clipped by 6 bases and J by 4 bases; unmatched bases: 5. This CDR3 is 13 amino acids long. CDR3 nucleotides: TGTGCCAGCAGCTACGACAGGGTCTATGGCTACACCTTC. It encodes CASSYDRVYGYTF.

The rearrangement joins TRBV4-3 to TRBJ1-1, with D perhaps TRBD1 (5 bases). Trimming took 4 bases from V and 1 from J, leaving 7 bases between them. The germline V gene encodes CDR1 LGHNA and CDR2 YSLEER. The CDR3 loop spans 13 amino acids. The CDR3 DNA sequence: TGCGCCAGCAGCCCGGACAAGAACACTGAAGCTTTCTTT. Translation gives CASSPDKNTEAFF.

The J gene is TRBJ2-1, the V gene TRBV3-1 (or the pseudogene TRBV3-2); perhaps TRBD2 as D (5 bases). The CDR3 runs 13 residues. V shed 4 bases and J shed 5 bases, with 9 bases lying between them. Germline V gene data show CDR1 as LGHDT and CDR2 as YNNKEL (reference sequence). The CDR3 DNA sequence: TGTGCCAGCAGCCTACTAGGAAACAATGAGCAGTTCTTC. This encodes CASSLLGNNEQFF.

The chain employs TRBV2 and TRBJ1-6; 7 nucleotides agree with TRBD1. This CDR3 comprises 13 residues. Germline CDR1 and CDR2: SNHLY and FYNNEI. With V trimmed by 11 bases and J by 5 bases, 6 bases remained unmatched. CDR3 in amino acids: CASLGQNNSPLHF. The CDR3 nucleotides are TGTGCCTCCCTGGGACAGAATAATTCACCCCTCCACTTT.

Points on this clone: The same CDR3 also results from other DNA sequences found in this sample. This chain links TRBV4-2 with TRBJ2-7, with 7 bases identical to TRBD2. Germline V gene sequence: CDR1 LGHNA, CDR2 YNFKEQ. This CDR3 comprises 15 residues. The J segment lost 0 bases and the V segment lost 0 bases, leaving 2 bases of the junction unmatched. The CDR3 region is CASSQDGGGSYEQYF. The DNA of the CDR3 is TGTGCCAGCAGCCAAGACGGCGGGGGCTCCTACGAGCAGTACTTC.

This sequence joins TRBV28 and TRBJ2-7; 8 bases are a match to TRBD2. CDR1 and CDR2 (germline): MDHEN, SYDVKM. Trimming removed 1 base from V and 4 bases from J; junction bases left unmatched: 9. CDR3 length: 16 residues. For the CDR3, the DNA is TGTGCCAGCAGTTTATTTCTCGCCGGGGGGGGTTACGAGCAGTACTTC. Translated, it gives CASSLFLAGGGYEQYF. The variable domain in full, with the rest retrieved from reference TRBV28 and TRBJ2-7, is DVKVTQSSRYLVKRTGEKVFLECVQDMDHENMFWYRQDPGLGLRLIYFSYDVKMKEKGDIPEGYSVSREKKERFSLILESASTNQTSMYLCASSLFLAGGGYEQYFGPGTRLTVT.

V gene TRBV19 combines with J gene TRBJ2-3; weak D call: TRBD1 (6 bases). CDR1 LNHDA and CDR2 SQIVND come from the germline V gene (reference sequence). Deletions cut 3 bases from V and 1 base from J, with 14 bases between. This CDR3 region has 16 residues. The CDR3 here is CASSINGAGGTDTQYF. The CDR3 coding sequence is TGTGCCAGTAGTATTAACGGGGCAGGGGGCACAGATACGCAGTATTTT.

The CDR3 sequence is CASRDTGGYGYTF. As DNA, the CDR3 is TGTGCCAGCAGGGACACAGGGGGCTATGGCTACACCTTC. The V and J genes are TRBV3-1 (or the pseudogene TRBV3-2) and TRBJ1-2, with 8 bases aligning to TRBD1. There are 13 residues in the CDR3. Looked up from germline, CDR1 is LGHDT and CDR2 is YNNKEL (reference sequence). V gave up 6 bases and J gave up 4 bases; unmatched junction bases: 4.

The V call is TRBV6-5, the J call TRBJ1-6; no clear D gene. Germline CDR1 and CDR2: MNHEY and SVGAGI. This CDR3 contains 13 residues. Trimming pared 0 bases from V and 7 bases from J, leaving 4 bases between. The CDR3 protein is CASSYSENSPLHF. The CDR3 region has the DNA TGTGCCAGCAGTTACTCGGAGAATTCACCCCTCCACTTT.

The chain couples TRBV5-6 to TRBJ1-2, with 10 bases lining up with TRBD1. Germline V gene sequence: CDR1 SGHDT, CDR2 YYEEEE. V was clipped by 5 bases and J by 5 bases; unmatched bases: 6. This CDR3 has 14 amino acids. CDR3 protein: CASRMGQGNYGYTF. CDR3 nucleotides: TGTGCCAGCAGAATGGGACAGGGGAATTATGGCTACACCTTC.

The chain couples TRBV11-2 to TRBJ2-5, with TRBD2 identical over 11 bases. This CDR3 spans 16 amino acids. The junction had 6 bases not matched to a gene; V was cut back by 5 bases and J by 1 base. The germline V gene encodes CDR1 SGHAT and CDR2 FQNNGV. The CDR3 region is CASSQYGLAGQETQYF. Written as DNA, the CDR3 is TGTGCCAGCAGCCAATACGGACTAGCGGGCCAAGAGACCCAGTACTTC. The whole variable domain, remainder taken from reference TRBV11-2 and TRBJ2-5, is EAGVAQSPRYKIIEKRQSVAFWCNPISGHATLYWYQQILGQGPKLLIQFQNNGVVDDSQLPKDRFSAERLKGVDSTLKIQPAKLEDSAVYLCASSQYGLAGQETQYFGPGTRLLVL.

The chain combines TRBV9 with TRBJ2-3; 11 positions match TRBD2. The germline V gene encodes CDR1 SGDLS and CDR2 YYNGEE. V dropped 4 bases and J dropped 1; count of bases not matched to a gene: 8. This CDR3 spans 17 amino acids. CDR3 in DNA: TGTGCCAGCAGCCCCCAGGATAGCGGGAGGGGCACAGATACGCAGTATTTT. Protein product: CASSPQDSGRGTDTQYF.

The rearrangement links TRBV12-3 or TRBV12-4 to TRBJ2-5; D remains unclear. CDR3 size: 13 residues. The V gene lost 1 base and the J gene lost 3 bases, with 6 bases spanning the gap. The CDR3 sequence is CASSLGRKETQYF. CDR3 coding DNA: TGTGCCAGCAGTTTAGGGAGAAAAGAGACCCAGTACTTC.

CDR3 in amino acids: CASSGTGTSNTEAFF. The CDR3 DNA follows: TGCGCCAGCAGTGGGACCGGGACATCGAACACTGAAGCTTTCTTT. This chain links TRBV10-1 with TRBJ1-1, with D perhaps matching TRBD1 (6 bases). V lost 4 bases and J lost 1, with 13 bases in between. Germline V gene lookup returns CDR1 WNHNN and CDR2 SYGVQD (reference sequence). CDR3 length equals 15 residues.

This rearrangement joins TRBV4-1 to TRBJ1-2; maybe TRBD1 (6 bases). The V end was cut by 2 bases, the J end by 0 bases, with 13 bases between. CDR1 is MGHRA, CDR2 YSYEKL, per germline. This CDR3 spans 16 amino acids. In nucleotides, the CDR3 is TGCGCCAGCAGCCAATTTGCGGACAGTTCTAACTATGGCTACACCTTC. Protein: CASSQFADSSNYGYTF.

V and J are TRBV15 and TRBJ2-3, with D unclear. The CDR3 is 15 residues long. V was cut by 0 bases and J by 2 bases, with 9 bases left in between. Germline V gives CDR1 LNHNV, CDR2 YYDKDF (reference sequence). The CDR3 region is CATSRDLGDTDTQYF. CDR3 nucleotides: TGTGCCACCAGCAGAGATCTCGGAGACACAGATACGCAGTATTTT.

V is TRBV7-9 and J is TRBJ2-7; 7 bases match TRBD1. The CDR3 has 13 residues. With 5 bases clipped from V and 5 bases from J, the junction kept 6 bases outside the gene matches. Germline V lookup: CDR1 SEHNR, CDR2 FQNEAQ (reference sequence). CDR3 sequence: CASSTRGTNEQYF. Here the CDR3 DNA reads TGTGCCAGCAGCACCAGGGGGACCAACGAGCAGTACTTC.